This T cell receptor beta chain derives from a study of shared clonotypes between healthy human individuals. Assay: immunoSEQ multiplex PCR; the TCRdb copy retains only in-frame clones and omits some. The data hold 2 million to 2.5 million clones, with around 90% observed a single time. This CDR3 is built from 15 residues. CDR1 SGHDT and CDR2 YYEEEE come from the germline V gene. V lost 4 bases, J lost 4 bases, and 15 bases lay in between. Sample: naive CD4+ T cells from PBMCs. Subset here: CD45RA+ positively selected. The clonotype comes from a man between 18 and 35 years old in good health. Some clones in this sample may be carry-over from other donors' samples. The genes are TRBV5-6 and TRBJ1-5; D might be TRBD1 (6 bases). The chain's CDR3 is CASSARTDGNQPQHF. CDR3 in DNA: TGTGCCAGCAGCGCGCGGACAGACGGGAATCAGCCCCAGCATTTT.